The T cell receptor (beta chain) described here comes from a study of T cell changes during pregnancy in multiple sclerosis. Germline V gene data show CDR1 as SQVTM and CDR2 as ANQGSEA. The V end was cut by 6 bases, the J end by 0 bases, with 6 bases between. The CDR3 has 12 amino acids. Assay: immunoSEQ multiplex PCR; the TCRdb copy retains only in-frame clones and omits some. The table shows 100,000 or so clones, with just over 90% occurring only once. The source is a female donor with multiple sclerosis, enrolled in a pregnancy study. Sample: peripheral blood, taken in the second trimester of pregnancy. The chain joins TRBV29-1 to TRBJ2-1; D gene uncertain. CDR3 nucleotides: TGCAGCGTCTCAGGCTCCTACAATGAGCAGTTCTTC. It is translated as CSVSGSYNEQFF.